In its sample, the clone carrying this T cell receptor (beta chain) was seen a few times. This sample is part of a study of T-cell reconstitution after alpha-beta-depleted transplantation in children. The CDR3 has 12 residues. The germline V gene encodes CDR1 MNHEY and CDR2 SVGAGI. V gave up 2 bases and J gave up 4 bases, with 5 bases separating them. TCRbeta library preparation incorporated unique molecular identifiers. Each CDR3 protein is one row after TCRdb ran MiXCR on the PCR reads. The sample includes roughly 500,000 distinct CDR3 sequences, approximately 12% of them seen just once. This chain connects TRBV6-5 to TRBJ1-1, with D hard to call. The specimen comprised PBMCs from the stem cell graft donor, sampled from the stem cell graft. The TCR comes from a human donor who donated a stem cell graft to a child with combined immunodeficiency. CDR3 amino acids: CASSYAGTEAFF. The CDR3 DNA reads TGTGCCAGCAGTTACGCTGGCACTGAAGCTTTCTTT.